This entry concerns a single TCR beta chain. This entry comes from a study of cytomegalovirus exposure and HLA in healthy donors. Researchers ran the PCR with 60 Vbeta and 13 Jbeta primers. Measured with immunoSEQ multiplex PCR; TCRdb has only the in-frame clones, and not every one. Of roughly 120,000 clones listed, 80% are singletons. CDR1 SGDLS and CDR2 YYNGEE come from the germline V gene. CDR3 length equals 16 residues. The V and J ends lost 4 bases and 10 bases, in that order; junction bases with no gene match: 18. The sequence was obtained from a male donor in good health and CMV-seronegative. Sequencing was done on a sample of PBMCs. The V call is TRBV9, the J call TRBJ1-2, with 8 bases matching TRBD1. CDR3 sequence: CASSPGQGTFPGDYTF. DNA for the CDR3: TGTGCCAGCAGCCCCGGACAGGGAACCTTCCCAGGTGACTACACCTTC. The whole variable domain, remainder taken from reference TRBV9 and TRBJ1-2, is DSGVTQTPKHLITATGQRVTLRCSPRSGDLSVYWYQQSLDQGLQFLIQYYNGEERAKGNILERFSAQQFPDLHSELNLSSLELGDSALYFCASSPGQGTFPGDYTFGSGTRLTVV.